The rows below give T cell receptor beta chains drawn from one sample of a study of early T cells in non-severe SARS-CoV-2 infection. TCRdb independently ran MiXCR on the 5' RACE reads; one entry per CDR3 protein. The data show under 70,000 distinct CDR3 sequences, 10% to 15% seen once. Sequencing was performed on whole blood. These receptors were obtained from an adult who was a healthcare worker with PCR-confirmed SARS-CoV-2 infection or an uninfected control (not recorded which). CDR3s include the opening cysteine and the closing phenylalanine or tryptophan. A D gene is named only where the DNA matches it firmly. Only part of the rows carry a size: once, few, many, or a class if the clone is expanded.

13 | TRBJ1-4 | . | TRBV7-9 | . | CASSPQTVGKLFF | TGTGCCAGCAGCCCCCAGACAGTTGGAAAACTGTTTTTT
15 | TRBJ2-7 | . | TRBV7-6 | many | CASSPPGGKIGEQYF | TGTGCCAGCAGCCCCCCAGGAGGGAAGATTGGCGAGCAGTACTTC
13 | TRBJ1-6 | . | TRBV6-6 | few | CASWGRGSSPLHF | TGTGCCAGCTGGGGGAGAGGATCATCACCCCTCCACTTT
14 | TRBJ1-1 | . | TRBV7-9 | . | CASTHPGRVTEAFF | TGTGCCAGCACTCACCCGGGCCGGGTGACTGAAGCTTTCTTT
14 | TRBJ2-5 | . | TRBV20-1 | many | CSATRMIRQETQYF | TGCAGTGCTACTCGGATGATACGACAAGAGACCCAGTACTTC
13 | TRBJ2-1 | . | TRBV27 | few | CASSLNDYNEQFF | TGTGCCAGCAGTTTAAATGACTACAATGAGCAGTTCTTC
18 | TRBJ2-3 | TRBD2 | TRBV23-1 | few | CASSQSAGGPGSTDTQYF | TGCGCCAGCAGTCAGTCAGCGGGGGGGCCAGGGTCGACAGATACGCAGTATTTT
15 | TRBJ1-4 | TRBD1 | TRBV7-2 | many | CASSPSTGLNEKLFF | TGTGCCAGCAGCCCCTCGACAGGGTTAAATGAAAAACTGTTTTTT
14 | TRBJ1-1 | . | TRBV18 | many | CASSPWAKNTEAFF | TGTGCCAGCTCACCCTGGGCCAAGAACACTGAAGCTTTCTTT
17 | TRBJ2-7 | . | TRBV7-9 | . | CASSSPPGAGVKGEQYF | TGTGCCAGCAGCTCTCCACCAGGGGCAGGAGTAAAAGGGGAGCAGTACTTC
13 | TRBJ2-1 | TRBD2 | TRBV6-2/TRBV6-3 | many | CASRSSGPNEQFF | TGTGCCAGCAGGTCTAGCGGACCCAATGAGCAGTTCTTC
12 | TRBJ2-3 | . | TRBV29-1 | . | CSVRVGSDTQYF | TGCAGCGTTCGCGTGGGGTCAGATACGCAGTATTTT
14 | TRBJ1-1 | TRBD1 | TRBV11-2 | many | CASSSTGGSTEAFF | TGTGCCAGCAGCTCAACAGGGGGAAGCACTGAAGCTTTCTTT
15 | TRBJ2-4 | . | TRBV30 | many | CAWSGGGVAKNIQYF | TGTGCCTGGAGTGGGGGCGGGGTCGCCAAAAACATTCAGTACTTC
15 | TRBJ2-3 | TRBD1 | TRBV4-2 | . | CASSQGQGETDTQYF | TGTGCCAGCAGCCAAGGACAGGGGGAGACAGATACGCAGTATTTT
12 | TRBJ1-2 | TRBD1 | TRBV5-4 | . | CASSQGGDGYTF | TGTGCCAGCAGCCAAGGGGGCGATGGCTACACCTTC
16 | TRBJ1-6 | TRBD1 | TRBV6-2/TRBV6-3 | many | CASSSGQLRYNSPLHF | TGTGCCAGCAGTTCGGGACAGCTCCGCTATAATTCACCCCTCCACTTT
12 | TRBJ2-1 | . | TRBV24-1 | many | CATSGRLYEQFF | TGTGCCACCTCAGGTCGGCTCTACGAGCAGTTCTTC
14 | TRBJ1-1 | . | TRBV2 | many | CASSDGGRSTEAFF | TGTGCCAGCAGTGATGGTGGCCGATCCACTGAAGCTTTCTTT
15 | TRBJ2-1 | . | TRBV29-1 | . | CSFRGPGSPGGEQFF | TGCAGCTTCCGCGGTCCAGGATCCCCCGGCGGTGAGCAGTTCTTC
15 | TRBJ2-7 | TRBD1 | TRBV4-2 | few | CASSQTGTGIDEQYF | TGTGCCAGCAGCCAGACGGGGACAGGGATCGACGAGCAGTACTTC
11 | TRBJ2-1 | . | TRBV3-1 | few | CASRIHNEQFF | TGTGCCAGCAGGATCCACAATGAGCAGTTCTTC
16 | TRBJ2-1 | . | TRBV6-5 | . | CASSSPQGIVFNEQFF | TGTGCCAGCAGTAGCCCCCAGGGGATCGTTTTCAATGAGCAGTTCTTC
13 | TRBJ2-2 | . | TRBV12-3/TRBV12-4 | many | CASSLAPGGELFF | TGTGCCAGCAGTTTAGCGCCGGGCGGGGAGCTGTTTTTT